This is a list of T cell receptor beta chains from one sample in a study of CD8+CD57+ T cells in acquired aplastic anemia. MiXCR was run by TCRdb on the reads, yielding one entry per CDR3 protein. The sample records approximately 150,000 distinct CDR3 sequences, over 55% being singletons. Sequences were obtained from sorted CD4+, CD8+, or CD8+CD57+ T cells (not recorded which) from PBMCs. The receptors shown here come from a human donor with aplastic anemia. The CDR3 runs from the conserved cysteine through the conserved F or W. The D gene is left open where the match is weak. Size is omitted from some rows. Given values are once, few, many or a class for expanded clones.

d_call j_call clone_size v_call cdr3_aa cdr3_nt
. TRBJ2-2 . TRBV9 CASSSNTGELFF TGTGCCAGCAGCTCGAACACCGGGGAGCTGTTTTTT
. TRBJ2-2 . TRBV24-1 CATSDDTGELFF TGTGCCACCAGTGACGACACCGGGGAGCTGTTTTTT
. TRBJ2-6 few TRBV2 CASSEGGGTSGANVLTF TGTGCCAGCAGTGAAGGTGGCGGGACCTCTGGGGCCAACGTCCTGACTTTC
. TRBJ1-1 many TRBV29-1 CSVELGLGAFF TGCAGCGTTGAACTGGGGCTAGGAGCTTTCTTT
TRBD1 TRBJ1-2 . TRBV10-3 CAISTGGGYGYTF TGTGCCATCAGCACAGGGGGCGGCTATGGCTACACCTTC
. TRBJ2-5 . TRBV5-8 CASHAWGETQYF TGTGCCAGCCATGCTTGGGGGGAGACCCAGTACTTC
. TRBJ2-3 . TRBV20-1 CSARGDTDTQYF TGCAGTGCTAGAGGGGACACAGATACGCAGTATTTT
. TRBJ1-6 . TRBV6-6 CASSYQGRNSPLHF TGTGCCAGCAGTTATCAGGGACGGAATTCACCCCTCCACTTT
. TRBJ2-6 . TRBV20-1 CSEGLNENFSGANVLTF TGCAGTGAGGGCCTTAATGAAAACTTCTCTGGGGCCAACGTCCTGACTTTC
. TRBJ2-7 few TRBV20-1 CSASLLSSYEQYF TGCAGTGCGAGCTTGCTGAGCTCCTACGAGCAGTACTTC
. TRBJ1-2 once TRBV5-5 CASSLTGGYTF TGTGCCAGCAGCTTAACAGGGGGCTACACCTTC
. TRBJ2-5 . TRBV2 CASSASTGRGETQYF TGTGCCAGCAGTGCTTCGACAGGGAGGGGGGAGACCCAGTACTTC
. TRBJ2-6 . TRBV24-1 CATSDGPTPSGANVLTF TGTGCCACCAGTGACGGCCCAACACCCTCTGGGGCCAACGTCCTGACTTTC
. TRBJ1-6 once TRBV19 CASTLSGQGNSPLHF TGTGCCAGTACCCTATCCGGTCAAGGGAATTCACCCCTCCACTTT
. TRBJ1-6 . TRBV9 CASSVSGSPLHF TGTGCCAGCAGCGTTTCCGGTTCACCCCTCCACTTT
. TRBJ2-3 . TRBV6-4 CASRSGPYTDTQYF TGTGCCAGCCGTAGCGGCCCCTACACAGATACGCAGTATTTT
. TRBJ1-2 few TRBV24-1 CATSEGSPRGYTF TGTGCCACCAGTGAAGGAAGTCCACGCGGCTACACCTTC
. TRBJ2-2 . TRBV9 CASSVPGGGVGELFF TGTGCCAGCAGCGTCCCAGGTGGGGGTGTCGGGGAGCTGTTTTTT
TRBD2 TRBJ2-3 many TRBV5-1 CASSWTSGSTDTQYF TGCGCCAGCAGCTGGACTAGCGGAAGCACAGATACGCAGTATTTT
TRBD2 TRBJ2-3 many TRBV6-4 CASSDSAGGLDTQYF TGTGCCAGCAGTGACTCAGCGGGAGGTCTAGATACGCAGTATTTT
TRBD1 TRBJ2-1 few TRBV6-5 CASSYSLFRRDRGNEQFF TGTGCCAGCAGTTACTCGTTATTCCGTCGGGACAGGGGGAATGAGCAGTTCTTC
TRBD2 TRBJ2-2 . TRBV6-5 CASSYQAGASTGELFF TGTGCCAGCAGTTACCAAGCGGGGGCGTCTACCGGGGAGCTGTTTTTT
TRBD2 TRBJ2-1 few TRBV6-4 CASSERTSGYNEQFF TGTGCCAGCAGTGAAAGAACTAGCGGGTACAATGAGCAGTTCTTC
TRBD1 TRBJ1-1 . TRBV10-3 CAISEWDRPNTEAFF TGTGCCATCAGTGAGTGGGACAGACCGAACACTGAAGCTTTCTTT
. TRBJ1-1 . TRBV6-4 CASSDSSGGNTEAFF TGTGCCAGCAGTGACTCTAGCGGGGGGAACACTGAAGCTTTCTTT
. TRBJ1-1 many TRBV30 CAWRSKGWTEAFF TGTGCCTGGAGGAGTAAGGGGTGGACTGAAGCTTTCTTT
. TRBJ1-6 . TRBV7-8 CASSLDDSPLHF TGTGCCAGCAGCTTAGACGATTCACCCCTCCACTTT
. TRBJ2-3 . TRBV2 CASKEWRSGADTQYF TGTGCCAGCAAGGAGTGGCGGTCGGGAGCAGATACGCAGTATTTT
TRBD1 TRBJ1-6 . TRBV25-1 CASSEGTGGSPLHF TGTGCCAGCAGTGAAGGGACAGGGGGATCACCCCTCCACTTT
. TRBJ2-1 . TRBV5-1 CASSLVQEMVNEQFF TGCGCCAGCAGCTTGGTACAGGAGATGGTCAATGAGCAGTTCTTC
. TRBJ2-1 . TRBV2 CASSDFRRGAYEQFF TGTGCCAGCAGTGATTTCCGCAGGGGAGCCTATGAGCAGTTCTTC
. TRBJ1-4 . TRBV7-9 CASSLLTGNEKLFF TGTGCCAGCAGCTTGTTAACAGGGAATGAAAAACTGTTTTTT
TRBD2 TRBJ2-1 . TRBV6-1 CASSEWNSGGHEQFF TGTGCCAGCAGTGAATGGAATAGCGGGGGCCATGAGCAGTTCTTC
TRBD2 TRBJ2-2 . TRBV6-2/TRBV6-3 CASTPGTSTGELFF TGTGCCAGCACCCCGGGGACTAGCACCGGGGAGCTGTTTTTT
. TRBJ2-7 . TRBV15 CATSLSGAYEQYF TGTGCCACCAGCTTGTCGGGAGCCTACGAGCAGTACTTC
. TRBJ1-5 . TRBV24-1 CATSVGVGQPQHF TGTGCCACCAGTGTTGGGGTGGGGCAGCCCCAGCATTTT
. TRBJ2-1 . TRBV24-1 CATSDSGATSYNEQFF TGTGCCACCAGTGATTCAGGGGCGACCTCCTACAATGAGCAGTTCTTC
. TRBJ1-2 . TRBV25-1 CASSWASQRDISTYGYTF TGTGCCAGCAGTTGGGCGTCACAAAGGGACATCTCGACCTATGGCTACACCTTC
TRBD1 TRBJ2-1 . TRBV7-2 CASSLDRGTYNEQFF TGTGCCAGCAGCTTAGACAGGGGTACCTACAATGAGCAGTTCTTC
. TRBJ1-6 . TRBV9 CASSGTGSSPLHF TGTGCCAGCAGCGGTACAGGGAGTTCACCCCTCCACTTT
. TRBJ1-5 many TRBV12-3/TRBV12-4 CASSFAGFHQPQHF TGTGCCAGCAGTTTTGCGGGGTTCCATCAGCCCCAGCATTTT
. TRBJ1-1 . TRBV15 CATSLTRSDTEAFF TGTGCCACCAGCCTGACTCGAAGCGACACTGAAGCTTTCTTT
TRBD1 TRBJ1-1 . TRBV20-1 CSAAGTVNTEAFF TGCAGTGCCGCCGGGACAGTGAACACTGAAGCTTTCTTT
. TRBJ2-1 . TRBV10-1 CASINPLVSSYNEQFF TGCGCCAGCATCAACCCCCTCGTCAGCTCCTACAATGAGCAGTTCTTC
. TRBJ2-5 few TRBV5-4 CASSLVSREETQYF TGTGCCAGCAGCTTGGTTTCCAGAGAAGAGACCCAGTACTTC
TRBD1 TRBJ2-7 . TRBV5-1 CASSLQGAPYEQYF TGCGCCAGCAGCTTACAGGGGGCTCCCTACGAGCAGTACTTC
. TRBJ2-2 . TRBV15 CATGTDSTGELFF TGTGCCACGGGGACGGACAGCACCGGGGAGCTGTTTTTT
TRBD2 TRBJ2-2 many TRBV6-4 CASSDSSGSTGELFF TGTGCCAGCAGTGACTCCAGCGGGAGCACCGGGGAGCTGTTTTTT
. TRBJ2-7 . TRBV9 CASSVTAFAWYEQYF TGTGCCAGCAGCGTTACAGCTTTCGCTTGGTACGAGCAGTACTTC
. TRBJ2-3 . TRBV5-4 CASSSTGIYTDTQYF TGTGCCAGCAGCTCTACCGGGATCTACACAGATACGCAGTATTTT
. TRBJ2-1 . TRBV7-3 CASSSPGPILDTEQFF TGTGCCAGCAGCTCCCCCGGGCCCATTTTAGACACTGAGCAGTTCTTC
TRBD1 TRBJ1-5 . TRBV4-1 CASSQAYGQGVGQPQHF TGCGCCAGCAGCCAAGCTTATGGACAGGGGGTTGGTCAGCCCCAGCATTTT
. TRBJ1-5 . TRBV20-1 CSAPGSWDQPQHF TGCAGTGCCCCAGGGTCTTGGGATCAGCCCCAGCATTTT
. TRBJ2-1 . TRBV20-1 CSARVPGSSYNEQFF TGCAGTGCTAGAGTCCCCGGGAGCTCCTACAATGAGCAGTTCTTC
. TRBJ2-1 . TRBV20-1 CSASSDSDNSEQFF TGCAGTGCCAGCAGTGACTCGGACAACAGTGAGCAGTTCTTC
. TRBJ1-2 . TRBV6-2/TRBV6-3 CATALEIWQPYTF TGTGCCACCGCGCTGGAGATTTGGCAGCCCTACACCTTC
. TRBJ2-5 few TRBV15 CATSTRMETQYF TGTGCCACTTCGACTCGCATGGAGACCCAGTACTTC
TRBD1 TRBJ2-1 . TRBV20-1 CSASRQGATNEQFF TGCAGTGCTAGTCGACAGGGGGCGACCAATGAGCAGTTCTTC
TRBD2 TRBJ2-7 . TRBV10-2 CASTKLSGNEQYF TGCGCCAGCACCAAACTTAGCGGGAACGAGCAGTACTTC
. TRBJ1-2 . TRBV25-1 CASSESLSGAGYTF TGTGCCAGCAGTGAAAGTCTATCGGGTGCTGGCTACACCTTC